The entry that follows covers one T cell receptor (beta chain) sequence. Its antigen remains unidentified. This sample was taken from a study of beta chain features in type 1 diabetes. In the study overall: Patients were similar to healthy donors in age and gender (as well as in cell yields). Taken together, all samples contributed 107,917,701 examined sorted cells. Study conclusions and caveats: Insertions at VDJ junctions were less frequent in type 1 diabetes patients. These patients also deleted more nucleotides at the same junctions.

Reverse transcription of all isolated RNA meant that expressed TCRB transcripts were sequenced. The data were produced by immunoSEQ multiplex PCR, yet TCRdb's version contains in-frame clones alone and is incomplete. The table shows about half a million clones, with about 30% occurring only once. The CDR3 is 13 amino acids. The junction had 4 bases not matched to a gene; V was cut back by 1 base and J by 8 bases. CDR1 SGHTA and CDR2 FQGNSA come from the germline V gene. Sequences were obtained from naive CD4+ T cells from blood. The TCR originated in a young man in good health. The gene calls are TRBV7-2 and TRBJ1-2; 7 bases fit TRBD1. DNA of the CDR3: TGTGCCAGCAGCTTAGTCAGGGGGAAGGGCTACACCTTC. Translation gives CASSLVRGKGYTF. The whole variable domain, filled in from reference TRBV7-2 and TRBJ1-2, reads GAGVSQSPSNKVTEKGKDVELRCDPISGHTALYWYRQSLGQGLEFLIYFQGNSAPDKSGLPSDRFSAERTGGSVSTLTIQRTQQEDSAVYLCASSLVRGKGYTFGSGTRLTVV.